Listed here are 19 T cell receptor beta chains from one sample, sequenced in a study of blood T cells in healthy people across ages. Together with a sample-barcoded 5' primer, a J-beta primer mix was included in a second PCR lasting about 7 to 11 cycles. MiXCR was run by TCRdb on the 5' RACE reads, yielding one entry per CDR3 protein. Of around 650,000 distinct CDR3 sequences detected, 40% to 45% appear once; the ten largest clones hold around 30%. Sequencing was performed on blood. Receptor source: a man of 80 years or more in good health.

This clonotype was seen a handful of times. The rearrangement links TRBV5-5 to TRBJ2-5; D is unclear. The germline CDR1 and CDR2 sequences are SGHKS and YYEKEE (reference sequence). Trimming pared 0 bases from V and 4 bases from J, leaving 28 bases between. The CDR3 has 20 residues. The DNA for the CDR3 is TGTGCCAGCAGCTTGGGACCCCCCCGCAGGCTGCAGAATAATTTAGAGACCCAGTACTTC. As protein: CASSLGPPRRLQNNLETQYF.

This clonotype was observed a handful of times. V gene TRBV6-1 combines with J gene TRBJ1-1, with a weak D call TRBD1 (5 bases). CDR3 length: 14 residues. V dropped 4 bases and J dropped 4 bases, with 13 bases sitting between them. Per the germline V gene, CDR1 is MNHNS and CDR2 is SASEGT. CDR3 loop: CASSGSGGVTEAFF. In nucleotides, the CDR3 is TGTGCCAGCAGTGGATCTGGAGGGGTCACTGAAGCTTTCTTT.

On this clonotype: A much larger clone sits a single nucleotide away, making a read error possible. The chain is built from TRBV6-5 and TRBJ2-4, with TRBD1 matching 7 bases. CDR1 is MNHEY, CDR2 SVGAGI, per germline. CDR3 length: 14 residues. V was clipped by 7 bases and J by 8 bases; unmatched bases: 11. The CDR3 DNA is TGTGCCAGCACCCCGACAGGGCGTGGAGACATTCAGTACTTC. It codes for CASTPTGRGDIQYF.

V and J are TRBV28 and TRBJ2-4; D might be TRBD1 or TRBD2, each matching 5 bases. The V end was cut by 7 bases, the J end by 9 bases, with 13 bases between. Germline V gene lookup returns CDR1 MDHEN and CDR2 SYDVKM. This CDR3 region has 12 residues. The chain's CDR3 is CASMGPVTIQYF. The CDR3 DNA is TGTGCCAGCATGGGACCCGTCACCATTCAGTACTTC. Combining the CDR3 with reference TRBV28 and TRBJ2-4 gives the whole variable domain DVKVTQSSRYLVKRTGEKVFLECVQDMDHENMFWYRQDPGLGLRLIYFSYDVKMKEKGDIPEGYSVSREKKERFSLILESASTNQTSMYLCASMGPVTIQYFGAGTRLSVL.

V and J are TRBV18 and TRBJ1-2; D is unresolved. The CDR3 loop spans 14 amino acids. V lost 4 bases and J 4 bases, leaving 13 bases between the germline ends. From germline, CDR1 is KGHSH and CDR2 LQKENI. CDR3 protein: CASSQTSEPYGYTF. CDR3 nucleotides: TGTGCCAGCTCACAGACGTCGGAACCCTATGGCTACACCTTC.

The chain combines TRBV6-1 with TRBJ2-3, with D hard to call. Germline V gene lookup returns CDR1 MNHNS and CDR2 SASEGT. This CDR3 has 13 residues. V lost 0 bases, J lost 8 bases, and 9 bases lay in between. CDR3 bases: TGTGCCAGCAGTGAAGCGTTGGCAGGTACGCAGTATTTT. Residues: CASSEALAGTQYF.

V and J are TRBV20-1 and TRBJ2-7; 8 positions agree with TRBD1. The CDR3 has 16 residues. The J segment lost 0 bases and the V segment lost 6 bases, leaving 13 bases of the junction unmatched. Germline V lookup: CDR1 DFQATT, CDR2 SNEGSKA (reference sequence). CDR3 sequence: CSAKGTGPRPSYEQYF. CDR3 DNA: TGCAGTGCAAAGGGGACAGGTCCTAGACCCTCCTACGAGCAGTACTTC.

This clonotype was detected ten times or more. V is TRBV6-2 or TRBV6-3 and J is TRBJ2-1; TRBD2 aligns across 9 bases. The V gene end was trimmed by 7 bases and the J gene end by 9 bases; junction bases not matched to a gene: 10. The CDR3 is 14 amino acids. Germline lookup yields CDR1 MNHEY and CDR2 SVGEGT. The DNA for the CDR3 is TGTGCCAGCACTATAACGGGACTAGCAAGTGAGCAGTTCTTC. It codes for CASTITGLASEQFF.

This chain connects TRBV24-1 to TRBJ2-5; D remains unclear. CDR1 is KGHDR, CDR2 SFDVKD, per germline. V dropped 2 bases and J dropped 11 bases, with 20 bases sitting between them. The CDR3 consists of 15 residues. CDR3 DNA sequence: TGTGCCACCAGTGATTCTTCAGAATTTAACAATGAGCAGTACTTC. Protein product: CATSDSSEFNNEQYF.

The chain recombines TRBV30 with TRBJ2-1; 11 nucleotides agree with TRBD1. The CDR3 contains 15 residues. With V trimmed by 0 bases and J by 3 bases, 1 base remained unmatched. The V gene's germline CDR1 is GTSNPN and CDR2 SVGIG (reference sequence). The CDR3 sequence is CAWSVGQGVYNEQFF. The CDR3 nucleotides read TGTGCCTGGAGTGTGGGACAGGGGGTCTACAATGAGCAGTTCTTC.

This clonotype was recorded many times. This sequence joins TRBV2 and TRBJ2-3; D is possibly TRBD2 (6 bases). The CDR3 totals 15 residues. CDR1 is SNHLY and CDR2 is FYNNEI in the germline V gene. The V gene lost 7 bases and the J gene lost 3 bases, with 17 bases spanning the gap. CDR3 sequence (DNA): TGTGCCAGCATCCCCGGGACTTACTTTACAGATACGCAGTATTTT. Its translation: CASIPGTYFTDTQYF.

The chain is built from TRBV7-6 and TRBJ2-1; D might be TRBD1 or TRBD2, each matching 5 bases. Trimming took off 5 bases at V and 1 base at J, with 18 bases between the two ends. The CDR3 consists of 17 residues. Germline V CDR1 and CDR2: SGHVS, FNYEAQ. The CDR3 DNA sequence: TGTGCCAGCAGCCCGAAGGATCCGGGACGGTCCTACAATGAGCAGTTCTTC. Translating gives CASSPKDPGRSYNEQFF. The variable domain in full, with the rest retrieved from reference TRBV7-6 and TRBJ2-1, is GAGVSQSPRYKVTKRGQDVALRCDPISGHVSLYWYRQALGQGPEFLTYFNYEAQQDKSGLPNDRFSAERPEGSISTLTIQRTEQRDSAMYRCASSPKDPGRSYNEQFFGPGTRLTVL.

This chain links TRBV7-6 with TRBJ1-4; no firm D call. Trimming removed 1 base from V and 7 bases from J, with 7 bases in between. The CDR3 is made up of 13 amino acids. The germline CDR1 and CDR2 sequences are SGHVS and FNYEAQ. The CDR3 coding sequence is TGTGCCAGCAGCTTAGGAAGGAGTGAAAAACTGTTTTTT. Its translation is CASSLGRSEKLFF.

This clonotype has only one observation. The chain couples TRBV6-2 or TRBV6-3 to TRBJ1-5; 12 bases match TRBD1. This CDR3 contains 13 residues. Trimming removed 8 bases from V and 6 bases from J; junction bases left unmatched: 2. Germline assignment: CDR1 MNHEY and CDR2 SVGEGT. CDR3 region: CASRDRGRQPQHF. The CDR3 nucleotides are TGTGCCAGCCGGGACAGGGGGCGTCAGCCCCAGCATTTT.

In this sample, this clonotype turned up many times. The genes are TRBV14 and TRBJ2-5, with D maybe TRBD1 (6 bases). The CDR3 contains 16 residues. The V end was cut by 5 bases, the J end by 2 bases, with 18 bases between. The germline CDR1 and CDR2 sequences are SGHDN and FVKESK. The DNA for the CDR3 is TGTGCCAGCAGCTATGGACAGTTAAGATCTCAAGAGACCCAGTACTTC. Amino acids: CASSYGQLRSQETQYF.

This clonotype has more than one count but fewer than ten. The chain is built from TRBV6-4 and TRBJ2-3; D remains ambiguous. Germline values: CDR1 MRHNA, CDR2 SNTAGT. V gave up 0 bases and J gave up 6 bases, with 7 bases separating them. The CDR3 consists of 13 residues. CDR3 residues: CASSDSLVDTQYF. The CDR3 nucleotides are TGTGCCAGCAGTGACTCTTTAGTGGATACGCAGTATTTT.

This chain connects TRBV2 to TRBJ1-1; D unclear. Deletions cut 8 bases from V and 3 bases from J, with 10 bases between. Germline lookup yields CDR1 SNHLY and CDR2 FYNNEI. The CDR3 extends over 12 amino acids. CDR3 sequence (DNA): TGTGCCAGCTCTCGACACTACACTGAAGCTTTCTTT. Its translation is CASSRHYTEAFF.

This chain connects TRBV6-2 or TRBV6-3 to TRBJ2-2, with 9 bases identical to TRBD1. J gave up 4 bases and V 11 bases, and 8 bases lay outside the gene matches. The length of the CDR3 is 14 residues. Germline lookup yields CDR1 MNHEY and CDR2 SVGEGT. Written as DNA, the CDR3 is TGTGCCGGCAAAACAGGGGGCACCACCGGGGAGCTGTTTTTT. The encoded protein is CAGKTGGTTGELFF.

This clonotype has more than one count but fewer than ten. V usage is TRBV6-2 or TRBV6-3 and J usage is TRBJ2-1; D possibly matches TRBD1 or TRBD2 (5 bases each). Germline V gene sequence: CDR1 MNHEY, CDR2 SVGEGT. Trimming took off 8 bases at V and 2 bases at J, with 16 bases between the two ends. CDR3 length: 15 amino acids. CDR3 sequence: CASLRGGSTYNEQFF. The CDR3 nucleotides read TGTGCCAGCCTGAGGGGCGGATCTACCTACAATGAGCAGTTCTTC.